These 10 T cell receptor beta chains originate from one sample sequenced in a study of identical twins. TCRdb independently ran MiXCR on the 5' RACE reads; one entry per CDR3 protein. The sample lists some 590,000 distinct CDR3 sequences; 7.5% to 10% were seen once. The data also belong to a second study, concerning yellow fever vaccine responses in identical twins.

What was sequenced was PBMCs. These receptors were taken from a woman aged 18-29 years in good health.

The genes are TRBV5-6 and TRBJ2-7, with 10 bases identical to TRBD1. The V segment lost 3 bases and the J segment 3 bases; nucleotides outside the gene matches: 9. This CDR3 is 16 amino acids long. CDR1 and CDR2 (germline): SGHDT, YYEEEE. Written as DNA, the CDR3 is TGTGCCAGCAGCTCCTACGGACAGGGGGGAGACTACGAGCAGTACTTC. Encoded protein: CASSSYGQGGDYEQYF. Drawing the rest from reference TRBV5-6 and TRBJ2-7, the complete variable domain is DAGVTQSPTHLIKTRGQQVTLRCSPKSGHDTVSWYQQALGQGPQFIFQYYEEEERQRGNFPDRFSGHQFPNYSSELNVNALLLGDSALYLCASSSYGQGGDYEQYFGPGTRLTVT.

This rearrangement joins TRBV7-8 to TRBJ2-5; D call uncertain. V was pared by 3 bases and J by 4 bases, with 15 bases between. The CDR3 loop spans 15 amino acids. Looked up from germline, CDR1 is SGHVS and CDR2 is FQNEAQ. The CDR3 reads CASSLDLGRGETQYF. The CDR3 DNA sequence: TGTGCCAGCAGCTTGGACCTAGGAAGAGGAGAGACCCAGTACTTC.

This clonotype was observed at least ten times. The rearrangement uses TRBV20-1 and TRBJ2-4; unclear D gene. The CDR3 loop spans 16 amino acids. V was clipped by 0 bases and J by 3 bases, with 15 bases between them. From germline, CDR1 is DFQATT and CDR2 SNEGSKA (reference sequence). CDR3 protein: CSARDPFSGGKNIQYF. The CDR3 DNA reads as TGCAGTGCTAGAGATCCCTTTAGTGGTGGCAAAAACATTCAGTACTTC.

This clonotype was seen many times. This chain uses TRBV5-1 with TRBJ1-1; D ambiguous. The CDR3 runs to 13 residues. V lost 3 bases to trimming and J lost 0 bases, with 6 bases between them. Germline V gives CDR1 SGHRS, CDR2 YFSETQ. The CDR3 DNA reads as TGCGCCAGCAGCTCGAATTTGAACACTGAAGCTTTCTTT. Amino acid sequence: CASSSNLNTEAFF.

This clonotype occurred many times. The genes are TRBV12-3 or TRBV12-4 and TRBJ2-3; D not resolved. Trimming stripped 10 bases from V and 7 bases from J, with 18 bases between. The CDR3 covers 13 residues. CDR3 nucleotide sequence: TGTGCCACCCAAAAATCGGGCGCCAATACGCAGTATTTT. Translation gives CATQKSGANTQYF.

This clonotype was recorded many times. This chain links TRBV12-3 or TRBV12-4 with TRBJ1-6; D unclear. Trimming left V 0 bases short and J 11 bases short, with 5 bases between. The CDR3 totals 12 residues. The DNA for the CDR3 is TGTGCCAGCAGTTTAGCGCTTACACCCCTCCACTTT. This gives the protein CASSLALTPLHF.

This chain connects TRBV9 to TRBJ2-3, with TRBD2 as a possible D gene (5 bases). The CDR3 sequence is 14 residues long. The V gene lost 3 bases and the J gene lost 4 bases, with 12 bases spanning the gap. Germline V lookup: CDR1 SGDLS, CDR2 YYNGEE. CDR3 residues: CASSADRRADTQYF. CDR3 bases: TGTGCCAGCAGCGCCGATAGGCGGGCAGATACGCAGTATTTT.

The chain recombines TRBV20-1 with TRBJ2-7; D possibly matches TRBD1 or TRBD2 (5 bases each). The CDR3 is made up of 14 amino acids. Germline-derived CDR1 and CDR2 are DFQATT and SNEGSKA (reference sequence). Trimming took 3 bases from V and 2 from J, leaving 14 bases between them. The CDR3 sequence: CSASGDLFAYEQYF. The CDR3 coding sequence is TGCAGTGCTAGTGGGGACCTCTTCGCCTACGAGCAGTACTTC.

Many counts were recorded for this clonotype. This chain uses TRBV5-1 with TRBJ1-4; no clear D. This CDR3 is 13 amino acids long. V lost 0 bases, J lost 7 bases, and 7 bases lay in between. Germline CDR1 is SGHRS and CDR2 is YFSETQ. CDR3 nucleotides: TGCGCCAGCAGCTTGGGCGACTCTGAAAAACTGTTTTTT. This translates into CASSLGDSEKLFF.

The chain is built from TRBV30 and TRBJ2-1; TRBD2 matches at 13 bases. Looked up from germline, CDR1 is GTSNPN and CDR2 is SVGIG (reference sequence). V dropped 1 base and J dropped 6; count of bases not matched to a gene: 6. This CDR3 is built from 16 residues. CDR3 coding DNA: TGTGCCTGGAGTGGAACTAGCGGGAGGGCAGGCAATGAGCAGTTCTTC. Amino acids: CAWSGTSGRAGNEQFF.